A selection of T cell receptor beta chains follows, all from one sample in a study of response to subunit inactivated influenza vaccine. One entry per CDR3 protein results from TCRdb running MiXCR on the RT-PCR reads. The top ten clones hold about a tenth of a sample with some 850,000 distinct CDR3 sequences, approximately 17% of them seen once. Source: PBMCs from blood, taken 4 to 6 days after vaccination. The receptors come from a man aged 45-65 years who received an inactivated influenza vaccine. Each CDR3 is given with its conserved first and last residue. The D gene is left open where the match is weak. Expanded clones get a size class; other rows say once, few or many, or leave the size out.

TRBV4-2	few	TRBJ2-1	NA	TGTGCCAGCAGCCAAGTTGGTGGGACTGTGATCTATGAGCAGTTCTTC	CASSQVGGTVIYEQFF
TRBV27	NA	TRBJ1-2	NA	TGTGCCAGCAGTCCCCCGGAATCCCTCTATGGCTACACCTTC	CASSPPESLYGYTF
TRBV20-1	NA	TRBJ1-4	TRBD1	TGCAGTGCCACGGACAGGGAGAGGGGGAAACTGTTTTTT	CSATDRERGKLFF
TRBV6-5	NA	TRBJ2-4	NA	TGTGCCAGCAGTTACGGACCGGCAGGTCCGGCCAAAAACATTCAGTACTTC	CASSYGPAGPAKNIQYF
TRBV6-1	many	TRBJ2-3	NA	TGTGCCAGCAGGGGCAATAGAAGGGGTCGACACACAGATACGCAGTATTTT	CASRGNRRGRHTDTQYF
TRBV2	NA	TRBJ2-7	TRBD2	TGTGCCAGCAGTGACCCTAGCGGGGGATACTACGAGCAGTACTTC	CASSDPSGGYYEQYF
TRBV20-1	NA	TRBJ2-7	TRBD1	TGCAGTGCTAGTGTGGGACAGTTCCCGTCCGGCGAGCAGTACTTC	CSASVGQFPSGEQYF
TRBV6-5	NA	TRBJ1-5	NA	TGTGCCAGCAGTTACTCGAATATGGATCAGCCCCAGCATTTT	CASSYSNMDQPQHF
TRBV7-3	few	TRBJ2-3	TRBD2	TGTGCCAGCAGCTTTTCCCCGGGACTAGCGGGAGGAGTGTCAGATACGCAGTATTTT	CASSFSPGLAGGVSDTQYF
TRBV7-9	NA	TRBJ2-7	TRBD2	TGTGCCAGCAGCTTCTCCGGGGGGGATTCGCACGAGCAGTACTTC	CASSFSGGDSHEQYF
TRBV5-1	many	TRBJ2-3	TRBD1	TGCGCCAGCAGCTTGGGGACAGGTGGCTTCACAGATACGCAGTATTTT	CASSLGTGGFTDTQYF
TRBV7-6	few	TRBJ2-7	NA	TGTGCCAGCAGCCCCCGGATGGGACACGAGCAGTACTTC	CASSPRMGHEQYF
TRBV6-2/TRBV6-3	few	TRBJ2-1	NA	TGTGCCAGCAGCCCAAGTCGGGTTTGGCGGTTCTTC	CASSPSRVWRFF
TRBV11-2	few	TRBJ2-7	NA	TGTGCCAGCAGCCCCTTTTTGGGGGACGGGCCTTACGAGCAGTACTTC	CASSPFLGDGPYEQYF
TRBV18	few	TRBJ2-5	NA	TGTGCCAGCTCACCACCTTCTAACAGGGTTAAGACCCAGTACTTC	CASSPPSNRVKTQYF
TRBV7-6	NA	TRBJ2-3	TRBD2	TGTGCCAGCAGCCCTGGACTAGCCCACACAGATACGCAGTATTTT	CASSPGLAHTDTQYF
TRBV20-1	NA	TRBJ1-1	NA	TGCAGTGCTCCTACAGGGTTTCCTGAAGCTTTCTTT	CSAPTGFPEAFF
TRBV24-1	few	TRBJ2-7	TRBD1	TGTGCCACCAGTGATCCCGGACAGGGGAGCGAGCAGTACTTC	CATSDPGQGSEQYF
TRBV20-1	few	TRBJ2-7	TRBD1	TGCAGTGCTAGACAGGGGGCTGGGGAGCAGTACTTC	CSARQGAGEQYF
TRBV7-2	few	TRBJ2-3	NA	TGTGCCAGCAGCTTAGGAGGGGTCGGCACAGATACGCAGTATTTT	CASSLGGVGTDTQYF
TRBV6-1	few	TRBJ2-1	NA	TGTGCCAGCAGTGAGGACACTTTAAAATACAATGAGCAGTTCTTC	CASSEDTLKYNEQFF
TRBV12-3/TRBV12-4	many	TRBJ2-1	NA	TGTGCCAGCAGGGCTAGAGTTTATGAGCAGTTCTTC	CASRARVYEQFF
TRBV6-5	NA	TRBJ2-7	TRBD2	TGTGCCAGCAGTTGGGATCCGGGCGGGAGGGGTCACGAGCAGTACTTC	CASSWDPGGRGHEQYF
TRBV20-1	few	TRBJ2-7	TRBD1	TGCAGTGCGAGCACAGGGGCGCGACTTTACGAGCAGTACTTC	CSASTGARLYEQYF
TRBV28	NA	TRBJ2-1	NA	TGTGCCAGCAGTTTCCAGGGATCTAACTACAATGAGCAGTTCTTC	CASSFQGSNYNEQFF
TRBV20-1	NA	TRBJ2-2	NA	TGCAGTGCTAGAGATGGGGGTGCCACCGGGGAGCTGTTTTTT	CSARDGGATGELFF
TRBV27	few	TRBJ1-2	NA	TGTGCCAGCAGTGGGCACGGGAACAACTATGGCTACACCTTC	CASSGHGNNYGYTF
TRBV20-1	NA	TRBJ2-1	NA	TGCAGTGTCAGAGACGGATTGAGCCAGTTCTTC	CSVRDGLSQFF
TRBV5-1	few	TRBJ2-1	TRBD2	TGCGCCAGCAGCTTCGAACTACTAGCGGGGGGTTTGGGTGAGCAGTTCTTC	CASSFELLAGGLGEQFF
TRBV7-9	few	TRBJ2-7	TRBD2	TGTGCCAGCAGCGCGACCGGGGGGGGGAGCTCCTACGAGCAGTACTTC	CASSATGGGSSYEQYF
TRBV6-2/TRBV6-3	many	TRBJ2-5	TRBD1	TGTGCCAGCAGTGTCACCGGGACAGGGAGAGAGACCCAGTACTTC	CASSVTGTGRETQYF
TRBV10-3	few	TRBJ2-1	TRBD1	TGTGCCATCAGTGAGAGGACAGGGGCCAACAATGAGCAGTTCTTC	CAISERTGANNEQFF
TRBV12-3/TRBV12-4	many	TRBJ2-5	NA	TGTGCCAGCAGTCCACAGGTGGGAGAGACCCAGTACTTC	CASSPQVGETQYF
TRBV15	few	TRBJ2-7	NA	TGTGCCACCAGCAGCGACAGTATCGGGAGCTCCTACGAGCAGTACTTC	CATSSDSIGSSYEQYF
TRBV4-2	NA	TRBJ2-1	NA	TGTGCCAGCAACGGGGCTAGTAATGAGCAGATCTTC	CASNGASNEQIF
TRBV27	many	TRBJ2-6	NA	TGTGCCAGCAGTCCGCAGGGAACCGGGGCCAACGTCCTGACTTTC	CASSPQGTGANVLTF
TRBV7-9	few	TRBJ2-3	NA	TGTGCCAGCGCCCTGACGACCACAGATACGCAGTATTTT	CASALTTTDTQYF